The 18 T cell receptor beta chains presented below share a single source sample, sequenced in a study of metastatic and nonmetastatic thyroid tumors. TCRdb reassembled clones from the PCR reads with MiXCR. The sample lists 2,500 to 3,000 clones, around 27% occurring once. Treatment of any kind had been given to no patient before thyroid surgery. The sequencing input was adjacent normal tissue. All receptors derive from a male donor with papillary thyroid cancer or a benign thyroid nodule (not recorded which). Some clones in this sample may be carry-over from other donors' samples.

This clone is termed large. V is TRBV5-1 and J is TRBJ1-2, with D maybe TRBD1 (6 bases). The CDR3 is 15 residues long. The V end lost 3 bases, the J end lost 2 bases, and 14 bases lay between the germline ends. The germline CDR1 and CDR2 sequences are SGHRS and YFSETQ. CDR3 sequence reads: CASSSVQGTNYGYTF. The DNA of the CDR3 is TGCGCCAGCAGCTCGGTACAGGGTACCAACTATGGCTACACCTTC.

This clone is hyperexpanded in the sample. Germline is not matched at one junction end, which may reflect a read error. The chain combines TRBV6-1 with TRBJ2-6; possible D gene TRBD2, 5 bases. Germline values: CDR1 MNHNS, CDR2 SASEGT. This CDR3 has 13 amino acids. Here the CDR3 reads CASSEKDRTLLVF. As DNA, the CDR3 is TGTGCCAGCAGTGAAAAGGATCGGACGCTACTAGTTTTC.

In the case of this clone: Germline is not matched at one junction end, which may reflect a read error. The gene calls are TRBV28 and TRBJ2-7; the D call may be TRBD1 or TRBD2 (5 bases each). The CDR3 runs 15 residues. Germline V gene sequence: CDR1 MDHEN, CDR2 SYDVKM. As DNA, the CDR3 is TGTGTCAGCAGAGGATTGTGGGGGAATTCCTACGAGCGGTACTTC. Amino acids: CVSRGLWGNSYERYF.

V and J are TRBV20-1 and TRBJ1-2; D remains ambiguous. CDR3 length: 13 residues. Germline V gene data show CDR1 as DFQATT and CDR2 as SNEGSKA (reference sequence). Trimming removed 6 bases at V and 2 bases at J, with 13 bases between. CDR3 bases: TGCAGTGCCAGGACGGGCAGAAACTATGGCTACACCTTC. Translating gives CSARTGRNYGYTF.

This clone was seen ten or more times. The chain uses TRBV6-1 and TRBJ1-1; no firm D call. V gave up 10 bases and J gave up 7 bases, with 16 bases separating them. The CDR3 is made up of 12 amino acids. CDR1 and CDR2 (germline): MNHNS, SASEGT. CDR3 sequence: CANRMDRFEAFF. The CDR3 DNA is TGTGCCAATAGGATGGACCGCTTTGAAGCTTTCTTT.

This clone was found a few times. V is TRBV27 and J is TRBJ2-7; TRBD2 matches 8 bases. The CDR3 spans 16 residues. The germline gives CDR1 MNHEY, CDR2 SMNVEV (reference sequence). Unmatched junction bases numbered 12, after V lost 6 bases and J lost 2 bases. CDR3 sequence reads: CASSGTRGGGAYEQYF. The CDR3 region has the DNA TGTGCCAGCAGCGGGACTAGAGGGGGGGGCGCCTACGAGCAGTACTTC.

Regarding this clone: At one boundary the junction diverges from the germline segment, which might be a read error. The same CDR3 is also encoded by other DNA sequences in this sample. The chain employs TRBV12-3 or TRBV12-4 and TRBJ2-2, with TRBD2 as a possible D gene (6 bases). The CDR3 sequence is 15 residues long. The CDR3 DNA reads TGTGCCAGCAGGTCTAGCGATATAAACACCGTGGAGCTGTTTTTT. It encodes CASRSSDINTVELFF.

A few counts support this clone. The chain combines TRBV6-1 with TRBJ1-5, with D perhaps TRBD1 (6 bases). The CDR3 is made up of 18 amino acids. CDR1 and CDR2 from the germline V gene are MNHNS and SASEGT. Trimming removed 8 bases at V and 0 bases at J, with 23 bases between. The DNA for the CDR3 is TGTGCCAGCGGTGCCCGGGACAAGGTACTATATAGCAATCAGCCCCAGCATTTT. It is translated as CASGARDKVLYSNQPQHF.

This clone was seen repeatedly, ten times or more. The gene calls are TRBV6-1 and TRBJ1-5; D is ambiguous. Trimming took off 7 bases at V and 1 base at J, with 8 bases between the two ends. Per germline, CDR1 MNHNS and CDR2 SASEGT. This CDR3 region has 13 residues. CDR3 nucleotide sequence: TGTGCCAGCACCATAAAGAGCAATCAGCCCCAGCATTTT. It encodes CASTIKSNQPQHF.

The V call is TRBV6-1, the J call TRBJ1-1; 8 positions agree with TRBD1. After removal of 5 bases from V and 7 bases from J, the junction contained 15 bases not matched to a gene. This CDR3 is built from 16 residues. Per germline, CDR1 MNHNS and CDR2 SASEGT. In DNA, the CDR3 is TGTGCCAGCAGTCGGGGCAGGGGGCGAACGAGAGGTGAAGCTTTCTTT. It is translated as CASSRGRGRTRGEAFF.

This clone is medium-sized in the sample. The gene calls are TRBV5-6 and TRBJ2-5; weak D call: TRBD2 (5 bases). V lost 4 bases and J lost 1, with 11 bases in between. This CDR3 contains 14 residues. The germline V gene has CDR1 SGHDT and CDR2 YYEEEE. The CDR3 DNA reads as TGTGCCAGCAGCGCGAGGGATTTCCAAGAGACCCAGTACTTC. As protein: CASSARDFQETQYF.

In the case of this clone: One end of the junction varies from germline; a read error may be responsible. The rearrangement uses TRBV5-1 and TRBJ2-5, with D possibly matching TRBD2 (6 bases). The CDR3 totals 14 residues. Germline CDR1 SGHRS, CDR2 YFSETQ. Written as DNA, the CDR3 is TGCGCCAGCAGCTTTCATGCGGCTAGCGAGAGCCAGTACTTC. This encodes CASSFHAASESQYF.

V usage is TRBV20-1 and J usage is TRBJ2-1; unclear D gene. This CDR3 has 14 amino acids. The V gene's germline CDR1 is DFQATT and CDR2 SNEGSKA (reference sequence). Trimming cost V 6 bases and J 9 bases, with 21 bases left between them. CDR3 DNA: TGCAGTGCCGGACGTCCTAGTGGTCTATTTGAGCAGTTCTTC. It specifies CSAGRPSGLFEQFF.

This clone has more than one count but fewer than ten. Lacking the conserved final phenylalanine or tryptophan, this CDR3 likely reflects a read error. The V gene is TRBV27, the J gene TRBJ2-7; possibly TRBD2 for D (5 bases). V was shortened by 6 bases and J by 0 bases, with 15 bases between the two germline ends. The germline CDR1 and CDR2 sequences are MNHEY and SMNVEV (reference sequence). The CDR3 has 15 amino acids. CDR3 sequence: CASSRPGNPSYEQYL. The CDR3 nucleotides are TGTGCCAGCAGCCGCCCGGGGAACCCCTCCTACGAGCAGTACCTC.

This clone is termed medium-sized. The CDR3 loop reads CASFPQLRTGGYEQYF. In DNA form, the CDR3 reads TGTGCCAGTTTTCCACAACTCAGGACAGGGGGGTACGAGCAGTACTTC. The chain uses TRBV19 and TRBJ2-7; 10 bases fit TRBD1. This CDR3 is 16 amino acids long. Germline V CDR1 and CDR2: LNHDA, SQIVND (reference sequence). V lost 8 bases to trimming and J lost 4 bases; unmatched junction nucleotides: 14. Together with reference TRBV19 and TRBJ2-7, the CDR3 gives the full variable domain: DGGITQSPKYLFRKEGQNVTLSCEQNLNHDAMYWYRQDPGQGLRLIYYSQIVNDFQKGDIAEGYSVSREKKESFPLTVTSAQKNPTAFYLCASFPQLRTGGYEQYFGPGTRLTVT.

The CDR3 sequence is CASSHVGQGARGYTF. The CDR3 DNA follows: TGTGCCAGCAGCCACGTCGGACAGGGGGCGAGAGGCTACACCTTC. The chain links TRBV14 to TRBJ1-2, with 11 bases fitting TRBD1. V gave up 3 bases and J gave up 8 bases; unmatched junction bases: 8. This CDR3 is built from 15 residues. Germline loops: CDR1 SGHDN, CDR2 FVKESK.

By share of the sample, this clone is large. This rearrangement joins TRBV20-1 to TRBJ2-1, with TRBD2 matching over 11 bases. The V segment lost 6 bases and the J segment 3 bases; nucleotides outside the gene matches: 7. Germline lookup yields CDR1 DFQATT and CDR2 SNEGSKA (reference sequence). The CDR3 totals 15 residues. CDR3 loop: CSAKTGTSGYNEQFF. CDR3 nucleotide sequence: TGCAGTGCCAAGACCGGGACTAGCGGCTACAATGAGCAGTTCTTC.

With respect to this clone: Other DNA sequences in the sample encode the same CDR3. The chain is built from TRBV11-1 and TRBJ2-1; 12 nucleotides match TRBD2. This CDR3 comprises 21 residues. The germline gives CDR1 SGHAT, CDR2 FQDESV (reference sequence). The V gene end was trimmed by 7 bases and the J gene end by 4 bases; junction bases not matched to a gene: 23. The CDR3 DNA sequence: TGTGCCAGCACCCTTAGAGGTTTCGGACTAGCGGGAAAACCTCTTTACAATGAGCAGTTCTTC. This encodes CASTLRGFGLAGKPLYNEQFF.